The entry below describes one T cell receptor (beta chain). The sample originates from a study of T cell changes during pregnancy in multiple sclerosis. Assay: immunoSEQ multiplex PCR; the TCRdb copy retains only in-frame clones and omits some. The sample holds roughly 70,000 clones, 90% to 95% seen once. Germline assignment: CDR1 MDHEN and CDR2 SYDVKM. The CDR3 runs 14 residues. Trimming shortened V by 5 bases and J by 8 bases, and 18 bases separated the two germline ends. Sample: peripheral blood, taken in the third trimester of pregnancy. This sequence was found in a female donor with multiple sclerosis, enrolled in a pregnancy study. J is TRBJ1-1 and V is TRBV28; a possible D gene is TRBD1 (5 bases). The CDR3 DNA follows: TGTGCCAGCAGTCACACCCCGGGACGGGGGGAAGCTTTCTTT. Protein product: CASSHTPGRGEAFF.